This TCR beta chain was recorded in a study of identical twins' blood T cells (dated by TCRdb to the early 2010s). General notes on the study: Roughly 50 million Illumina reads were obtained across some twelve libraries, comprising six alpha-chain and six beta-chain libraries. The study compared TCR alpha and beta chain repertoires of three pairs of monozygous twins using next-generation sequencing to assess genetic influence on repertoire formation. Broad study findings and their caveats: How many CDR3 clonotypes two donors shared depended mainly on the product of their cloneset sizes, and the twins did not clearly stray from this trend. V gene usage was reported to be markedly more similar within twin pairs than between unrelated donors, even among non-selected out-of-frame TCRbeta clonotypes. Independent studies were stated to be required to validate the proposed role of the TCRalpha J segment in MHC recognition during thymic selection. Looking at the most abundant TCRbeta clonotypes, every donor had more CDR3 sequences in common with her twin than with unrelated donors. Because the twins were raised together, environmental influences could not be ruled out as an explanation for the similarity between twins.

This clonotype came up a few times. The specificity of this receptor is unknown. No much larger clone is present one base from it, and per-base qualities are unavailable. From the germline V gene, CDR1 is WSHSY and CDR2 is SAAADI. The CDR3 runs 16 amino acids, cysteine and phenylalanine included. Only CDR3 DNA is held: 48 bases, read in frame from base 1. V and J are trimmed by 1 base and 5 bases, and the gene matches miss 9 bases of the junction. Six healthy women forming three monozygous twin pairs were used as donors. All three twin pairs had been reared together and were thought likely to have met the same infectious agents and vaccines. RNA was isolated from peripheral blood mononuclear cells and used to prepare TCR cDNA libraries. The library came from 5' RACE. TCRdb names Illumina Genome Analyzer IIx as the instrument used. RNA-based TCR cDNA libraries were prepared by a previously described protocol with several modifications. To prevent cross-contamination, sample-specific barcodes were added to both ends of each TCR cDNA library during cDNA synthesis and amplification. Per the original workflow: Between about 90,000 and nearly 550,000 clonotypes were identified per individual, and about 2 to 3.6 million CDR3-containing reads were obtained per library. After reads with improper barcode index combinations were thrown out, a cloneset for each library was built using the MiTCR software. While assembling CDR3 clonotypes, MiTCR filtered or rescued low-quality reads and corrected PCR and sequencing errors. Artificial out-of-frame clonotypes were mapped to in-frame sequences, with one indel allowed in the CDR3, and then removed. Similarity in V and J gene usage between donors was calculated as the Jensen-Shannon divergence divided by the mean entropy. In-frame beta chains were kept once TCRdb had trimmed the public reads at Q25 with fastp and called clones with MiXCR. Merged by CDR3 protein, the rows form single entries marked with the most common genes and DNA. These V and J calls originate from TCRdb's pipeline instead of the authors' own analysis. The sample has a few hundred thousand distinct CDR3 sequences on record, approximately 30% of them singletons. The biggest ten clones account for 6% to 7% of the sample.

Recombination joined TRBV10-2 with TRBJ2-7; 9 bases in the middle match TRBD1. The sample taken for sequencing was PBMCs. This clonotype was sampled from a woman aged 18-49 years in good health. The DNA is as follows: TGCGCCAGCAGTGAGTATAACAGGGGGCTGATGGACGAGCAGTACTTC. Its protein product is CASSEYNRGLMDEQYF.